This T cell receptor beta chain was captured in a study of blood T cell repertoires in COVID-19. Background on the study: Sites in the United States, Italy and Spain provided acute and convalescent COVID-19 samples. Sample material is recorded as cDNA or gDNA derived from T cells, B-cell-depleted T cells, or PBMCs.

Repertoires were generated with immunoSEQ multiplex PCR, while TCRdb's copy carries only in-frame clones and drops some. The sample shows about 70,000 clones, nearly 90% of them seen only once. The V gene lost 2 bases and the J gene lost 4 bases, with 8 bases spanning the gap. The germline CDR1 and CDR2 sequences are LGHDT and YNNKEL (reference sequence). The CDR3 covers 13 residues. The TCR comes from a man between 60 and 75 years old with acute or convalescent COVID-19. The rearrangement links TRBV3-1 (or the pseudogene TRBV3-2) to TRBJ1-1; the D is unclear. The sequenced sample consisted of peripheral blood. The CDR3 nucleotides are TGTGCCAGCAGCCAAACCAAAGCCACTGAAGCTTTCTTT. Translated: CASSQTKATEAFF.